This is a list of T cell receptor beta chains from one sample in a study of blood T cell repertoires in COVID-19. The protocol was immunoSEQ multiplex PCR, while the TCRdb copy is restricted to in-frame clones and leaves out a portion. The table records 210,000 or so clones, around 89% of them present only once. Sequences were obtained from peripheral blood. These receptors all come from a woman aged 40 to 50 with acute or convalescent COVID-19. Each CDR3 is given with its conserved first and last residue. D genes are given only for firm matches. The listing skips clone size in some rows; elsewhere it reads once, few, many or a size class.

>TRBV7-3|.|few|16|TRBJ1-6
TGTGCCAGCAGCCCCCATACAGGGATGGGAGATTCACCCCTCCACTTT
CASSPHTGMGDSPLHF
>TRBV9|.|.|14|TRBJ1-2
TGTGCCAGCAGCGTGGGGGGATTGAATTTCGGCTACACCTTC
CASSVGGLNFGYTF
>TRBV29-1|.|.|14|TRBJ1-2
TGCAGCGTCCTCAGAGGAGGGACGGTCTATGGCTACACCTTC
CSVLRGGTVYGYTF
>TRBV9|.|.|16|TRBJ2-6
TGTGCCAGCAGCGTAGTTTCTGAGCCTGGGGCCAACGTCCTGACTTTC
CASSVVSEPGANVLTF
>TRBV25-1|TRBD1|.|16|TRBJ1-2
TGTGCCAGCAGTGACCCCCTGCAGGGGGCCAACTATGGCTACACCTTC
CASSDPLQGANYGYTF
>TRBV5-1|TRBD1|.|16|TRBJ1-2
TGCGCCAGCAGTACCGGGACAGGGCCCCTTGGGGATGGCTACACCTTC
CASSTGTGPLGDGYTF
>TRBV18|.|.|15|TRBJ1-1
TGTGCCAGCTCACCCACTACAGGGACGAACACTGAAGCTTTCTTT
CASSPTTGTNTEAFF
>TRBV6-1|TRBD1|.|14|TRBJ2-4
TGTGCCAGCAGTGACCCAGGGGGCGCATACATTCAGTACTTC
CASSDPGGAYIQYF
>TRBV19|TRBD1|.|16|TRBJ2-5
TGTGCCAGTAGTACCCATGGGGCAGGGGGCTGGGAGACCCAGTACTTC
CASSTHGAGGWETQYF
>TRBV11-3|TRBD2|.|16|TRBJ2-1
TGTGCCAGCAGCTTGGGACTAGCGGGGCCTGGCAATGAGCAGTTCTTC
CASSLGLAGPGNEQFF
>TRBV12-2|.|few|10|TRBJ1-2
TGTGCAAGTCGGGACAGGGGCTACACCTTC
CASRDRGYTF
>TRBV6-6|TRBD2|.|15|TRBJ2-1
TGTGCCAGCAGGAAACCGGGACTAGGAGACAATGAGCAGTTCTTC
CASRKPGLGDNEQFF
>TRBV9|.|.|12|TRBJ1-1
TGTGCCAGCAGGGGAAGGGAGGGTGAAGCTTTCTTT
CASRGREGEAFF
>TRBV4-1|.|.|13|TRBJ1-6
TGCGCCAGCAGCCAACCCGGGGATTCACCCCTCCACTTT
CASSQPGDSPLHF
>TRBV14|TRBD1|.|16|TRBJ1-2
TGTGCCAGCAGCCAGTACCCGGGACAGGGGAACTATGGCTACACCTTC
CASSQYPGQGNYGYTF
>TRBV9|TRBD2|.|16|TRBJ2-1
TGTGCCAGCAGCGGGACTAGCGGGGGGGCACGAGATGAGCAGTTCTTC
CASSGTSGGARDEQFF
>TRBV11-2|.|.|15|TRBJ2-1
TGTGCCAGCAACCTACTAGGGGGCTCCTACAATGAGCAGTTCTTC
CASNLLGGSYNEQFF
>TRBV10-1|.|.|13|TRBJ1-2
TGCGCCAGCAGGAGGGATGAGTCGAGTGGCTACACCTTC
CASRRDESSGYTF